This T cell receptor beta chain is drawn from a study of blood T cell repertoires in COVID-19. This clone was observed a handful of times. Per the original methods: The authors estimated nucleated cell counts from reference gene primer amplification. Using immunoSEQ multiplex PCR, the repertoire was profiled, and TCRdb retains in-frame clones only, with some absent. That table supplies the V and J calls and clone size; D and trimming were determined from the DNA. This table has 180,000 or so clones, about 75% appearing once. Germline CDR1 and CDR2: MDHEN and SYDVKM. The CDR3 runs to 15 residues. J lost 5 bases, V lost 2 bases, and 6 bases had no gene match.

The specimen sequenced was peripheral blood. This rearrangement joins TRBV28 to TRBJ2-7; 10 nucleotides line up with TRBD1. This receptor was obtained from a woman between 50 and 59 years old with active or convalescent COVID-19. The CDR3 DNA reads as TGTGCCAGCAGTTTAGCCGGGACAGGGGACCACGAGCAGTACTTC. This gives the protein CASSLAGTGDHEQYF.